This paragraph covers one TCR beta chain sequence. Original processing methods: It was from reference gene primer amplification that nucleated cell counts were estimated. TCRdb's table, derived via immunoSEQ multiplex PCR, lists solely in-frame clones and lacks some. V, J and clone size are those of that table, while D and trimming were read from the DNA. The sample includes under 200,000 clones, approximately 87% seen only once; the top ten take about 3.9%. The data are from a study of blood T cell repertoires in COVID-19. Study-wide context: Sites across the United States, Italy and Spain contributed samples from acute and convalescent COVID-19. Sources were T cells, B-cell-depleted T cells, or PBMCs; the material itself was cDNA or gDNA.

The CDR3 length is 15 residues. V lost 3 bases and J lost 3, with 14 bases in between. Germline CDR1 and CDR2: SEHNR and FQNEAQ (reference sequence). The sequence was obtained from a woman aged 70-85 years with acute or convalescent COVID-19. The V gene is TRBV7-9, the J gene TRBJ1-2; perhaps TRBD1 as D (6 bases). The sequenced material came from peripheral blood. The DNA for the CDR3 is TGTGCCAGCAGCTTTGGGGGGGCGCCCGACTATGGCTACACCTTC. Translation: CASSFGGAPDYGYTF.